This record concerns one T cell receptor (beta chain) sequence. This sample was included in a study of cytomegalovirus exposure and HLA in healthy donors. 13 Jbeta primers and 60 Vbeta primers were used for the PCR. In the study's own analysis: In a later analysis, of around 83 million unique beta chains, roughly 10 million appeared in at least two donors. Profiling relied on immunoSEQ multiplex PCR, and the TCRdb table lists in-frame clones only, not all of them. The V and J calls and clone size come from that table; D and trimming were worked out from the DNA. This table holds 150,000 to 200,000 clones, around 68% found once. The origin of this receptor is a man aged 40-50 years in good health and CMV-seronegative. The sequenced sample consisted of PBMCs.

Here the CDR3 DNA reads TGTGCCTGGAGTTTCAGCGGAAACTATGGCTACACCTTC. Translated: CAWSFSGNYGYTF. This rearrangement joins TRBV30 to TRBJ1-2; no reliable D call. Trimming shortened V by 2 bases and J by 2 bases, and 9 bases separated the two germline ends. This CDR3 spans 13 amino acids. CDR1 and CDR2 (germline): GTSNPN, SVGIG (reference sequence).